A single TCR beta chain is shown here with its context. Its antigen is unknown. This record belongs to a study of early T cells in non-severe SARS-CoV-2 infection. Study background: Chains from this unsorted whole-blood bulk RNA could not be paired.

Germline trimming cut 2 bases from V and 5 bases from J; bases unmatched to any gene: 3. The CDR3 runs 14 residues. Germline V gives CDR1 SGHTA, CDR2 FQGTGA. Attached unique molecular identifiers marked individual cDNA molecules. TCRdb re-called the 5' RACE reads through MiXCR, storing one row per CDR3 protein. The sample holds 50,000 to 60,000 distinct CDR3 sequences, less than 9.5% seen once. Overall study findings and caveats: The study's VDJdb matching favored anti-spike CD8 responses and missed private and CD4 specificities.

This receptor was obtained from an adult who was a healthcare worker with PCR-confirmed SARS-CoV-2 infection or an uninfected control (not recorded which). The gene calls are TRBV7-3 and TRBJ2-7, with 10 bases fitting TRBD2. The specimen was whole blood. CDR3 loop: CASSLLAGVHEQYF. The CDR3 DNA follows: TGTGCCAGCAGCTTACTAGCGGGAGTTCACGAGCAGTACTTC. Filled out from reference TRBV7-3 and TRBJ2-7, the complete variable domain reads GAGVSQTPSNKVTEKGKYVELRCDPISGHTALYWYRQSLGQGPEFLIYFQGTGAADDSGLPNDRFFAVRPEGSVSTLKIQRTERGDSAVYLCASSLLAGVHEQYFGPGTRLTVT.